These 14 T cell receptor beta chains originate from one sample sequenced in a study of blood T cell repertoires in COVID-19. The data were produced by immunoSEQ multiplex PCR, yet TCRdb's version contains in-frame clones alone and is incomplete. The sample yields more than 45,000 clones, about 88% seen once. The sequenced material came from peripheral blood. These TCRs come from a woman in her sixties or seventies with active COVID-19.

The rearrangement joins TRBV19 to TRBJ2-1; 10 positions agree with TRBD2. The CDR3 runs to 14 residues. The germline gives CDR1 LNHDA, CDR2 SQIVND (reference sequence). The V and J ends lost 5 bases and 7 bases, in that order; junction bases with no gene match: 5. CDR3 in amino acids: CASSVGLAVNEQFF. The CDR3 coding sequence is TGTGCCAGTAGTGTTGGACTAGCGGTGAATGAGCAGTTCTTC.

The chain links TRBV5-6 to TRBJ1-1; D possibly corresponds to TRBD1 (6 bases). The CDR3 covers 12 residues. CDR1 is SGHDT and CDR2 is YYEEEE in the germline V gene. The V end was cut by 4 bases, the J end by 5 bases, with 9 bases between. The CDR3 bases are TGTGCCAGCAGCCCAGGGGAAACTGAAGCTTTCTTT. This gives the protein CASSPGETEAFF.

This rearrangement joins TRBV3-1 (or the pseudogene TRBV3-2) to TRBJ2-5, with 15 nucleotides matching TRBD2. This CDR3 contains 17 residues. Germline V gives CDR1 LGHDT, CDR2 YNNKEL (reference sequence). V was clipped by 4 bases and J by 5 bases; unmatched bases: 8. The CDR3 DNA sequence: TGTGCCAGCAGCCCGTGGACTAGCGGGAGGGCCGGTGAGACCCAGTACTTC. This translates into CASSPWTSGRAGETQYF.

The rearrangement uses TRBV6-1 and TRBJ2-1; TRBD2 agrees at 7 bases. V was pared by 3 bases and J by 12 bases, with 11 bases of the junction left unmatched. This CDR3 is built from 14 residues. The germline gives CDR1 MNHNS, CDR2 SASEGT. Here the CDR3 reads CASSDRREARGQFF. CDR3 in DNA: TGTGCCAGCAGTGACCGACGGGAGGCCCGGGGGCAGTTCTTC.

The genes are TRBV10-1 and TRBJ2-5, with no clear D. This CDR3 is 14 amino acids long. The V gene lost 0 bases and the J gene lost 4 bases, with 9 bases spanning the gap. CDR1 WNHNN and CDR2 SYGVQD come from the germline V gene (reference sequence). The DNA of the CDR3 is TGCGCCAGCAGTGAGTCATTACAGCCAGAGACCCAGTACTTC. Its translation is CASSESLQPETQYF.

The chain couples TRBV5-1 to TRBJ2-3; D call uncertain. The CDR3 is 14 amino acids. Germline CDR1 is SGHRS and CDR2 is YFSETQ. V lost 0 bases, J lost 2 bases, and 7 bases lay in between. The CDR3, as DNA: TGCGCCAGCAGCTTGGTTGCAGTCACAGATACGCAGTATTTT. Its translation is CASSLVAVTDTQYF.

The rearrangement joins TRBV7-9 to TRBJ2-5, with 7 bases aligning to TRBD1. J lost 5 bases, V lost 4 bases, and 10 bases had no gene match. Germline V CDR1 and CDR2: SEHNR, FQNEAQ (reference sequence). This CDR3 is 15 amino acids long. The CDR3 bases are TGTGCCAGCAGCTCCCAGGGGGTCGGAGTGGAGACCCAGTACTTC. Its translation: CASSSQGVGVETQYF.

The J gene is TRBJ1-6, the V gene TRBV25-1; D might be TRBD1 (5 bases). The CDR3 length is 13 residues. V lost 5 bases and J 7 bases, leaving 9 bases between the germline ends. CDR1 and CDR2 (germline): MGHDK, SYGVNS. Here the CDR3 reads CASSPGYNSPLHF. CDR3 DNA: TGTGCCAGCAGTCCAGGGTACAATTCACCCCTCCACTTT.

The V call is TRBV27, the J call TRBJ2-4, with 9 positions matching TRBD1. The CDR3 contains 15 residues. The germline gives CDR1 MNHEY, CDR2 SMNVEV (reference sequence). The V and J ends lost 3 bases and 4 bases, in that order; junction bases with no gene match: 4. CDR3: CASSFRDRAKNIQYF. The DNA of the CDR3 is TGTGCCAGCAGTTTCCGGGACAGGGCTAAAAACATTCAGTACTTC.

This chain joins TRBV2 and TRBJ2-7, with 11 bases identical to TRBD2. The CDR3 extends over 15 amino acids. From germline, CDR1 is SNHLY and CDR2 FYNNEI. V gave up 7 bases and J gave up 2 bases; unmatched junction bases: 7. The CDR3 reads CASMEGTSGTYEQYF. The CDR3 DNA is TGTGCCAGCATGGAAGGGACTAGCGGTACCTACGAGCAGTACTTC.

V and J are TRBV7-6 and TRBJ1-5, with D perhaps matching TRBD1 (5 bases). With 5 bases removed from V and 5 bases from J, the gap between germline ends came to 16 bases. Looked up from germline, CDR1 is SGHVS and CDR2 is FNYEAQ. CDR3 length: 15 residues. The CDR3 DNA reads as TGTGCCAGCAGCCCAGCCCTTAGGGGCGATCAGCCCCAGCATTTT. This gives the protein CASSPALRGDQPQHF.

In its sample, this clone was seen once. The chain has TRBV28 and TRBJ1-4; D ambiguous. The CDR3 covers 12 residues. Per germline, CDR1 MDHEN and CDR2 SYDVKM. V was pared by 7 bases and J by 2 bases, with 5 bases between. This CDR3 is CASTRTNEKLFF. CDR3 bases: TGTGCCAGCACCAGGACTAATGAAAAACTGTTTTTT.

This chain links TRBV7-2 with TRBJ2-1; 8 bases agree with TRBD2. Per germline, CDR1 SGHTA and CDR2 FQGNSA. CDR3 length equals 16 residues. The trim removed 4 bases at V and 2 bases at J, leaving 7 bases unmatched. The CDR3: CASSSISGTAYNEQFF. The CDR3 DNA reads as TGTGCCAGCAGCTCAATTAGCGGGACCGCCTACAATGAGCAGTTCTTC.

The table lists this clone with a count of one. This chain uses TRBV5-4 with TRBJ2-2, with D maybe TRBD1 (5 bases). Germline CDR1 SGHNT, CDR2 YYREEE (reference sequence). V was shortened by 2 bases and J by 5 bases, with 16 bases between the two germline ends. The CDR3 contains 16 residues. CDR3 loop: CASSFPPGLGTGELFF. As DNA, the CDR3 is TGTGCCAGCAGCTTCCCCCCAGGGTTAGGGACCGGGGAGCTGTTTTTT.